These 14 T cell receptor beta chains share one sample of origin, sequenced in a study of PD-1 blockade in mismatch repair-deficient tumors. Profiled with immunoSEQ multiplex PCR; TCRdb holds only in-frame clones, not every one. The sample consists of about 100,000 clones, approximately 83% of them appearing once. Sequencing was performed on peripheral blood, taken roughly 35 weeks after starting pembrolizumab. These receptors were collected from an adult with mismatch repair-deficient cancer.

The V and J genes are TRBV5-1 and TRBJ2-3, with D unclear. The CDR3 totals 15 residues. Germline lookup yields CDR1 SGHRS and CDR2 YFSETQ. The V end lost 6 bases, the J end lost 1 base, and 15 bases lay between the germline ends. CDR3 amino acids: CASILRPSGTDTQYF. In DNA form, the CDR3 reads TGCGCCAGCATCCTGAGACCCTCAGGCACAGATACGCAGTATTTT.

V is TRBV6-5 and J is TRBJ2-7, with TRBD2 identical over 11 bases. The CDR3 contains 13 residues. CDR1 and CDR2 (germline): MNHEY, SVGAGI. The V segment lost 4 bases and the J segment 7 bases; nucleotides outside the gene matches: 3. The CDR3 loop is CASSSGLAVEQYF. CDR3 nucleotides: TGTGCCAGCAGTTCGGGACTAGCGGTAGAGCAGTACTTC.

The chain recombines TRBV5-6 with TRBJ2-1; D perhaps matches TRBD2 (5 bases). This CDR3 has 15 amino acids. Germline V gene lookup returns CDR1 SGHDT and CDR2 YYEEEE. Deletions cut 6 bases from V and 8 bases from J, with 21 bases between. The CDR3 DNA sequence: TGTGCCAGCATCGAACCGGGCTCCCCCGGGGATGAGCAGTTCTTC. Translation gives CASIEPGSPGDEQFF.

The J gene is TRBJ1-2, the V gene TRBV6-5, with 8 bases identical to TRBD1. Germline V gives CDR1 MNHEY, CDR2 SVGAGI. The CDR3 totals 15 residues. V dropped 4 bases and J dropped 2; count of bases not matched to a gene: 6. CDR3 sequence: CASSSQDRANYGYTF. The CDR3 DNA reads TGTGCCAGCAGTTCCCAGGACAGGGCCAACTATGGCTACACCTTC.

This clone was picked up one time. The chain employs TRBV5-1 and TRBJ2-7; 11 nucleotides align to TRBD1. V dropped 4 bases and J dropped 12; count of bases not matched to a gene: 12. This CDR3 contains 14 residues. Germline V lookup: CDR1 SGHRS, CDR2 YFSETQ. This CDR3 is CASSLGMTGTGGYF. The DNA of the CDR3 is TGCGCCAGCAGCCTAGGAATGACCGGGACAGGGGGGTACTTC.

The genes are TRBV10-3 and TRBJ2-7, with 9 positions matching TRBD1. Per the germline V gene, CDR1 is ENHRY and CDR2 is SYGVKD. With V trimmed by 6 bases and J by 0 bases, 6 bases remained unmatched. The CDR3 runs to 15 residues. The CDR3 DNA follows: TGTGCCATCAGCGATGGGACAGGGAGCTCCTACGAGCAGTACTTC. This gives the protein CAISDGTGSSYEQYF.

V gene TRBV6-5 combines with J gene TRBJ1-5, with D unclear. V lost 5 bases to trimming and J lost 1 base, with 9 bases between them. This CDR3 spans 14 amino acids. CDR1 and CDR2 (germline): MNHEY, SVGAGI. Here the CDR3 reads CASSPGGSNQPQHF. The CDR3 DNA follows: TGTGCCAGCAGTCCGGGAGGGAGCAATCAGCCCCAGCATTTT.

This clone was observed once. V is TRBV7-2 and J is TRBJ2-2; TRBD1 might be the D (5 bases). The V and J ends lost 2 bases and 4 bases respectively, with 14 bases between them. The CDR3 runs 16 residues. Germline CDR1 reads SGHTA; CDR2 reads FQGNSA. CDR3 loop: CASSLKRGSTTGELFF. The CDR3 DNA is TGTGCCAGCAGCTTAAAAAGGGGCTCGACCACCGGGGAGCTGTTTTTT.

The chain recombines TRBV7-9 with TRBJ2-7; the D is unclear. The CDR3 sequence is 12 residues long. V lost 1 base, J lost 6 bases, and 7 bases lay in between. Germline V gene lookup returns CDR1 SEHNR and CDR2 FQNEAQ (reference sequence). The CDR3 DNA reads TGTGCCAGCAGCTTAGTACAGAGCGAGCAGTACTTC. Its protein product is CASSLVQSEQYF. Drawing the rest from reference TRBV7-9 and TRBJ2-7, the complete variable domain is DTGVSQNPRHKITKRGQNVTFRCDPISEHNRLYWYRQTLGQGPEFLTYFQNEAQLEKSRLLSDRFSAERPKGSFSTLEIQRTEQGDSAMYLCASSLVQSEQYFGPGTRLTVT.

In its sample, this clone was seen a few times. This chain links TRBV15 with TRBJ1-5; D is uncertain. This CDR3 is built from 12 residues. V was trimmed by 0 bases and J by 3 bases, leaving 0 bases between them. Germline V gene lookup returns CDR1 LNHNV and CDR2 YYDKDF (reference sequence). DNA for the CDR3: TGTGCCACCAGCAGAGACAATCAGCCCCAGCATTTT. It is translated as CATSRDNQPQHF.

The J gene is TRBJ2-1, the V gene TRBV6-5, with TRBD2 matching 7 bases. The CDR3 totals 16 residues. The V and J ends lost 4 bases and 0 bases, in that order; junction bases with no gene match: 6. CDR1 and CDR2 (germline): MNHEY, SVGAGI. The DNA for the CDR3 is TGTGCCAGCAGTTCCTCTAGCGGTTACTCCTACAATGAGCAGTTCTTC. It encodes CASSSSSGYSYNEQFF.

The chain has TRBV19 and TRBJ2-1; D is possibly TRBD1 or TRBD2 (5 bases each). The germline gives CDR1 LNHDA, CDR2 SQIVND (reference sequence). V lost 9 bases and J 5 bases, leaving 26 bases between the germline ends. This CDR3 is 17 amino acids long. The CDR3 sequence is CASRVRVSSRANNEQFF. CDR3 nucleotide sequence: TGTGCCAGCAGGGTGAGGGTTTCATCCCGCGCAAACAATGAGCAGTTCTTC.

The rearrangement joins TRBV7-9 to TRBJ2-5, with D tentatively TRBD2 (5 bases). Germline V lookup: CDR1 SEHNR, CDR2 FQNEAQ (reference sequence). Deletions cut 6 bases from V and 7 bases from J, with 21 bases between. The CDR3 consists of 15 residues. The CDR3 bases are TGTGCCAGCAGGTTCGCCCCAGCGGCCAGCGGGACCCAGTACTTC. Translated: CASRFAPAASGTQYF.

The CDR3 region has the DNA TGTGCCAGCAGCTTAGGCGGGAGATCCTACAATGAGCAGTTCTTC. Protein: CASSLGGRSYNEQFF. V and J are TRBV7-2 and TRBJ2-1; 7 bases are a match to TRBD2. Germline V gene lookup returns CDR1 SGHTA and CDR2 FQGNSA. The CDR3 extends over 15 amino acids. After removal of 1 base from V and 1 base from J, the junction contained 1 base not matched to a gene.